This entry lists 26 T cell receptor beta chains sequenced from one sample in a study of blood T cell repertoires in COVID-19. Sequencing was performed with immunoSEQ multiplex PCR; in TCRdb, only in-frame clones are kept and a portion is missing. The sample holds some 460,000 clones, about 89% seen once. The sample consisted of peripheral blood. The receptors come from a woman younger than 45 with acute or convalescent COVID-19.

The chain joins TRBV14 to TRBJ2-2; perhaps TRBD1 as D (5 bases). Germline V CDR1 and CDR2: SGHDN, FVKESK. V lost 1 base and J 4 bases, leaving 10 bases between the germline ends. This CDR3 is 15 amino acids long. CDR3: CASSQGQILTGELFF. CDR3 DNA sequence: TGTGCCAGCAGCCAAGGACAGATACTCACCGGGGAGCTGTTTTTT.

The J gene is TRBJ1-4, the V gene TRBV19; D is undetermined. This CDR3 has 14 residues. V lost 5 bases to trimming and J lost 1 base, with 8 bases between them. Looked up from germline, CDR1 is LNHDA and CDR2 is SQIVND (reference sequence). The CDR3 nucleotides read TGTGCCAGTAGTCAAACAGTAACTAATGAAAAACTGTTTTTT. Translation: CASSQTVTNEKLFF.

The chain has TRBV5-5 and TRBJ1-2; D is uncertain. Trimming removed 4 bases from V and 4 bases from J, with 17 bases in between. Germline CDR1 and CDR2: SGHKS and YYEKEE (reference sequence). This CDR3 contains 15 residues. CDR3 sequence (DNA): TGTGCCAGCAGCACCCATCAGGTGGGGAGCTATGGCTACACCTTC. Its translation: CASSTHQVGSYGYTF.

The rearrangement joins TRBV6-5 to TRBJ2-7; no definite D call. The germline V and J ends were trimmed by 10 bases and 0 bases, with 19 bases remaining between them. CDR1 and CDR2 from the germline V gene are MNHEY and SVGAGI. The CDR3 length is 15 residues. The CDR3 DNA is TGTGCCAACCACCCGCGGTCACCCAGCTCCTACGAGCAGTACTTC. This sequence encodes CANHPRSPSSYEQYF.

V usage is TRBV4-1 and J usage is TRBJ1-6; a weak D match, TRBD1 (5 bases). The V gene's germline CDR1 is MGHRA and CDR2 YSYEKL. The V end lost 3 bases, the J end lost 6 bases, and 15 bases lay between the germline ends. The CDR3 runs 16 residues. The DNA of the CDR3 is TGCGCCAGCAGCCAGCAGGGATCTGAGATTAATTCACCCCTCCACTTT. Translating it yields CASSQQGSEINSPLHF.

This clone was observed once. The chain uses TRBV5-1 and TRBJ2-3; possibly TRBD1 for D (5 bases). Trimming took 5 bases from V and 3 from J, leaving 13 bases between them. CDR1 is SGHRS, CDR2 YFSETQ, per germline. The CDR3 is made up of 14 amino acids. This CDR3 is CASRDIDKTDTQYF. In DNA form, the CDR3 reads TGCGCCAGCAGGGACATAGATAAGACAGATACGCAGTATTTT.

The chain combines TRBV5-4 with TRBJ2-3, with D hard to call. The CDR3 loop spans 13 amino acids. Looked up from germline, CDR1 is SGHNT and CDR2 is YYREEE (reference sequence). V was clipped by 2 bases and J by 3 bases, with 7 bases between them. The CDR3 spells CASSFPRTDTQYF. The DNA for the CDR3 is TGTGCCAGCAGCTTTCCCCGGACAGATACGCAGTATTTT.

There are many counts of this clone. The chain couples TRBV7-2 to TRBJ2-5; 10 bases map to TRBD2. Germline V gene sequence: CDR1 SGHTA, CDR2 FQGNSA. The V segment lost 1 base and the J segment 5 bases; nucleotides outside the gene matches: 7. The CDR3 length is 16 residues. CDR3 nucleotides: TGTGCCAGCAGCTTAGGACTAGCGGGTAATGGCGAGACCCAGTACTTC. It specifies CASSLGLAGNGETQYF.

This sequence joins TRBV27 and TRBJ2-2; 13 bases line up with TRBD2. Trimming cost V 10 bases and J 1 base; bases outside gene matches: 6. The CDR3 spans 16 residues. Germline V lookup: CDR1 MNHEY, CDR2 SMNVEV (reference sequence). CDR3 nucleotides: TGTGCCACCAGGACTAGCGGGGGTATGAACACCGGGGAGCTGTTTTTT. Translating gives CATRTSGGMNTGELFF.

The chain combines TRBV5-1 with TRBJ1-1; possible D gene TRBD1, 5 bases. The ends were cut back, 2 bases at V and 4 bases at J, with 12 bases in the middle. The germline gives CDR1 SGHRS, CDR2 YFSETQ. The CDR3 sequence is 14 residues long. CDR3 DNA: TGCGCCAGCAGCTTCACCAGGGTTGGCACTGAAGCTTTCTTT. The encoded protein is CASSFTRVGTEAFF.

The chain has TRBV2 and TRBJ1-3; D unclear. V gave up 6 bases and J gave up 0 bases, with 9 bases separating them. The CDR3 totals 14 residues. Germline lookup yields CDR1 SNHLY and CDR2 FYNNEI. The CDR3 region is CASRGQLSGNTIYF. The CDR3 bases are TGTGCCAGCAGGGGCCAGCTCTCTGGAAACACCATATATTTT.

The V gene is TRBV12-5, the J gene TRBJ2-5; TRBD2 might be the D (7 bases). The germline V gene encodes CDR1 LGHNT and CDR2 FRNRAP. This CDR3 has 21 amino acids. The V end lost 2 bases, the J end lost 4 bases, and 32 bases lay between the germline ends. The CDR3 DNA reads TGTGCTAGTGGTTTGTCCCTTAAGTCTTCTGCCGCCCAGGGAGGGGGAGAGACCCAGTACTTC. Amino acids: CASGLSLKSSAAQGGGETQYF.

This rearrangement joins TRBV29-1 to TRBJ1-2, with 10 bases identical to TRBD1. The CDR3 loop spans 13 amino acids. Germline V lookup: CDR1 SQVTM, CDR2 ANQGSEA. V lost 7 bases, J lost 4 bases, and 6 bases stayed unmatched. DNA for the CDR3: TGCAGCGCGGGACAGGGGAAAGGCTATGGCTACACCTTC. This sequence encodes CSAGQGKGYGYTF.

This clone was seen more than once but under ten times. The CDR3 DNA follows: TGTGCCAGCAGCCAAGACAGGAGGAACACTGAAGCTTTCTTT. Translated: CASSQDRRNTEAFF. This chain connects TRBV7-8 to TRBJ1-1; the D gene is possibly TRBD1 (6 bases). The germline gives CDR1 SGHVS, CDR2 FQNEAQ. The CDR3 consists of 14 residues. V gave up 5 bases and J gave up 1 base, with 11 bases separating them. The full variable domain, in which reference TRBV7-8 and TRBJ1-1 provide the parts outside the CDR3, is GAGVSQSPRYKVAKRGQDVALRCDPISGHVSLFWYQQALGQGPEFLTYFQNEAQLDKSGLPSDRFFAERPEGSVSTLKIQRTQQEDSAVYLCASSQDRRNTEAFFGQGTRLTVV.

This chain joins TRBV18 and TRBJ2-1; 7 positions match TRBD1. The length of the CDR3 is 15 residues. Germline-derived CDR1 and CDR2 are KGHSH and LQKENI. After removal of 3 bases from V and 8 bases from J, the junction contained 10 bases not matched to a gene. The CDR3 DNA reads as TGTGCCAGCTCACCGCAGGGGGTTGAAAAGTATGAGCAGTTCTTC. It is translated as CASSPQGVEKYEQFF.

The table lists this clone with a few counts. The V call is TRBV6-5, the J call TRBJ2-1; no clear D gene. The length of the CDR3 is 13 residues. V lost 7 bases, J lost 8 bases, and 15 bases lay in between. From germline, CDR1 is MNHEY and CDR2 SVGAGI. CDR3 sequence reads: CASTSVRVYEQFF. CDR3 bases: TGTGCCAGCACTAGTGTCCGGGTCTATGAGCAGTTCTTC.

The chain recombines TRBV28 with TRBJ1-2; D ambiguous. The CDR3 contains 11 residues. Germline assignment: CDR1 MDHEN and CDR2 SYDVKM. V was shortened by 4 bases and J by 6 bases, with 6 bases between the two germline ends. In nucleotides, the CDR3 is TGTGCCAGCAGTTGGAGGGATGGCTACACCTTC. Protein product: CASSWRDGYTF.

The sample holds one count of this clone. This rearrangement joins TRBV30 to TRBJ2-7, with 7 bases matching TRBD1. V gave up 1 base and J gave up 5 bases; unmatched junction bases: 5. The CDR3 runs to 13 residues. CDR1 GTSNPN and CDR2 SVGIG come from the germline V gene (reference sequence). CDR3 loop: CAWSATGFHEQYF. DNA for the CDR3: TGTGCCTGGAGTGCGACAGGGTTCCACGAGCAGTACTTC.

Here the CDR3 DNA reads TGTGCCAGCAGGAGAGGCCCCACCCAAGAGACCCAGTACTTC. It translates to CASRRGPTQETQYF. This chain links TRBV2 with TRBJ2-5; D is unclear. Trimming shortened V by 6 bases and J by 1 base, and 12 bases separated the two germline ends. CDR1 is SNHLY, CDR2 FYNNEI, per germline. The CDR3 runs 14 residues.

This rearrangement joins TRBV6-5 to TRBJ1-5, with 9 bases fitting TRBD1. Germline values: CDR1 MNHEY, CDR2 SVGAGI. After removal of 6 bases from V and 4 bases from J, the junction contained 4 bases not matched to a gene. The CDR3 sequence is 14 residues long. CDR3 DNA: TGTGCCAGCAGACCCGGACAGGGGAATCAGCCCCAGCATTTT. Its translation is CASRPGQGNQPQHF.

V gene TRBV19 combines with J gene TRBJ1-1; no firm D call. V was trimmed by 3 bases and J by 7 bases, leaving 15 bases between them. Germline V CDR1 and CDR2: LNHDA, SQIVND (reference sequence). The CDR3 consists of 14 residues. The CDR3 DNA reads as TGTGCCAGTAGTATGTCCAAAGCCCGTGTTGAAGCTTTCTTT. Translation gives CASSMSKARVEAFF.

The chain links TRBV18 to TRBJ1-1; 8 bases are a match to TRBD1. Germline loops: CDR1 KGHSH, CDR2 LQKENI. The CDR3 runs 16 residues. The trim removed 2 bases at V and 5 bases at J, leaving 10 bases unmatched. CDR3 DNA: TGTGCCAGCTCACCAGGCTTGGACAGGGTAAGAACTGAAGCTTTCTTT. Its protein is CASSPGLDRVRTEAFF.

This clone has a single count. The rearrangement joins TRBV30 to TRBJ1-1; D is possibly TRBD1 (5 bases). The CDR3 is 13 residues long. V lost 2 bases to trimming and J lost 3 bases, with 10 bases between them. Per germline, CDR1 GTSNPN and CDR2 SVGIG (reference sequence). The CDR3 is CAWSPRGDTEAFF. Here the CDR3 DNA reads TGTGCCTGGAGTCCAAGGGGTGACACTGAAGCTTTCTTT.

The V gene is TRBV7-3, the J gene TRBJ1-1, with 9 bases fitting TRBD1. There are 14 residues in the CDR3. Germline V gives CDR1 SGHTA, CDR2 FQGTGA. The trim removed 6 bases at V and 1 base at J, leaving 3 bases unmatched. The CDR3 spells CASSQQGANTEAFF. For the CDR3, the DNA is TGTGCCAGCAGTCAACAGGGGGCGAACACTGAAGCTTTCTTT. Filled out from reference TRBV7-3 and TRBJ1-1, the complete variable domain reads GAGVSQTPSNKVTEKGKYVELRCDPISGHTALYWYRQSLGQGPEFLIYFQGTGAADDSGLPNDRFFAVRPEGSVSTLKIQRTERGDSAVYLCASSQQGANTEAFFGQGTRLTVV.

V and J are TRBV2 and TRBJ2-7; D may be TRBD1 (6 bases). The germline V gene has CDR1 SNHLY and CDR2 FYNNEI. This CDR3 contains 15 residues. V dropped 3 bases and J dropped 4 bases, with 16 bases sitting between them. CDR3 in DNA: TGTGCCAGCAGTGACACAGGGAAGTTTGGTTACGAGCAGTACTTC. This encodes CASSDTGKFGYEQYF.

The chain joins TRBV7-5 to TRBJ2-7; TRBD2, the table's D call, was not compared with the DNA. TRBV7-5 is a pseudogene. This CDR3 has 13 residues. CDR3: CVRSSHSSYEQYF. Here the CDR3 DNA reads TGTGTCAGAAGCTCGCATAGCTCCTACGAGCAGTACTTC.